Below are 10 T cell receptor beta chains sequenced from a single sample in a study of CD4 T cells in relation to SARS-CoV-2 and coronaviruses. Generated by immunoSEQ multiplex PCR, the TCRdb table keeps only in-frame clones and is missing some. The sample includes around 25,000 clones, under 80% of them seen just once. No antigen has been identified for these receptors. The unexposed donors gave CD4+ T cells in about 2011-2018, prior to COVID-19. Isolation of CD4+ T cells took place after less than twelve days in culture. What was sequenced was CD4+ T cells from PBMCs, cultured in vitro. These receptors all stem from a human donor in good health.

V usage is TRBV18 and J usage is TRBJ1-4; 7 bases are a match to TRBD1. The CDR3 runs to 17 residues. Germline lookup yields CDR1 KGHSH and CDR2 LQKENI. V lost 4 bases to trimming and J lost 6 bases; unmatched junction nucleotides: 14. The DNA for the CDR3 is TGTGCCAGCTCACTTCAGCACGTCAGGGGGGTTGATGAAAAACTGTTTTTT. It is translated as CASSLQHVRGVDEKLFF.

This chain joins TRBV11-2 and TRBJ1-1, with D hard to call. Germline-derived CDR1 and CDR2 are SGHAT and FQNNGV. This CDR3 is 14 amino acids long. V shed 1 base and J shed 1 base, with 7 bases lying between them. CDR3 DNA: TGTGCCAGCAGCTTAGGATTTTCGAACACTGAAGCTTTCTTT. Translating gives CASSLGFSNTEAFF.

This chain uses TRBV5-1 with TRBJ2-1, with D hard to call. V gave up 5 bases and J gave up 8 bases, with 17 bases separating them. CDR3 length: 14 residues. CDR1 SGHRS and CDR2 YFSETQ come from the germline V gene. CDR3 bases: TGCGCCAGCAGTGGGCTAGTCTGGAAAGATGAGCAGTTCTTC. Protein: CASSGLVWKDEQFF. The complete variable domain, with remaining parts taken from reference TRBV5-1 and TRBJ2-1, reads KAGVTQTPRYLIKTRGQQVTLSCSPISGHRSVSWYQQTPGQGLQFLFEYFSETQRNKGNFPGRFSGRQFSNSRSEMNVSTLELGDSALYLCASSGLVWKDEQFFGPGTRLTVL.

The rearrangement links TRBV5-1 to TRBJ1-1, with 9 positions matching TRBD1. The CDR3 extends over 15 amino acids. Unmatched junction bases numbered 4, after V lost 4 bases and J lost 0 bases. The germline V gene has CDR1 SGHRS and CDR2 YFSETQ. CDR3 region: CASSPGQGMNTEAFF. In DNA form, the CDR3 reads TGCGCCAGCAGCCCGGGACAGGGAATGAACACTGAAGCTTTCTTT. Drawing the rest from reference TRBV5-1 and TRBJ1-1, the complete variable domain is KAGVTQTPRYLIKTRGQQVTLSCSPISGHRSVSWYQQTPGQGLQFLFEYFSETQRNKGNFPGRFSGRQFSNSRSEMNVSTLELGDSALYLCASSPGQGMNTEAFFGQGTRLTVV.

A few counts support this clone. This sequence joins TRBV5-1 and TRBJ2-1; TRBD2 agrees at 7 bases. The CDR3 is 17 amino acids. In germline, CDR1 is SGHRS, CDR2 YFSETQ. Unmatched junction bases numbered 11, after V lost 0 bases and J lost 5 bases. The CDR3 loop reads CASSLGGSGIGNNEQFF. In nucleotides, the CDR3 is TGCGCCAGCAGCTTGGGGGGGAGCGGGATAGGAAACAATGAGCAGTTCTTC.

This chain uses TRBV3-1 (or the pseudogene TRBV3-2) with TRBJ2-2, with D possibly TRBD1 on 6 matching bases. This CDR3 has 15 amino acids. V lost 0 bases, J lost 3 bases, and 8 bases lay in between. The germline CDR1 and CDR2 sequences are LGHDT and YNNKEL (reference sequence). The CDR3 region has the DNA TGTGCCAGCAGCCAAGAGAGGGGGTACACCGGGGAGCTGTTTTTT. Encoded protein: CASSQERGYTGELFF.

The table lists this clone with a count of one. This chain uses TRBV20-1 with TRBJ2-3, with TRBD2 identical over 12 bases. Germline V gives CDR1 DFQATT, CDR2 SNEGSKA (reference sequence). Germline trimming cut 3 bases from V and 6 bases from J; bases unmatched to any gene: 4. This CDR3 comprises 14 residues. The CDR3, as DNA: TGCAGTGCTAGTCGGCTAGCGGGAGGGGATACGCAGTATTTT. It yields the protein CSASRLAGGDTQYF.

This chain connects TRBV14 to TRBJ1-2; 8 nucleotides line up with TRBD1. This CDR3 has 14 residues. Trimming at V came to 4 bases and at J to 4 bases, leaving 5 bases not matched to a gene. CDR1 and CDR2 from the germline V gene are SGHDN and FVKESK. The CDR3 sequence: CASSPETGAYGYTF. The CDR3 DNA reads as TGTGCCAGCAGCCCCGAGACAGGGGCCTATGGCTACACCTTC.

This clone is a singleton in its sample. CDR3 residues: CASSSGDSGISYTF. The DNA of the CDR3 is TGCGCCAGCAGCTCAGGCGATTCGGGTATAAGCTACACCTTC. This chain connects TRBV5-1 to TRBJ1-2; no definite D call. V lost 3 bases and J 9 bases, leaving 18 bases between the germline ends. The V gene's germline CDR1 is SGHRS and CDR2 YFSETQ. The CDR3 runs to 14 residues.

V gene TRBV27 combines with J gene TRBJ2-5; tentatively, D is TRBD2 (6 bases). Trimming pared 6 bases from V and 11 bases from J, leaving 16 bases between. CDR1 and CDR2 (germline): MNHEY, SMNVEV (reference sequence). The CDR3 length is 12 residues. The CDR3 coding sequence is TGTGCCAGCAGGGGGGGACCGAGTCATCAGTACTTC. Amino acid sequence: CASRGGPSHQYF.